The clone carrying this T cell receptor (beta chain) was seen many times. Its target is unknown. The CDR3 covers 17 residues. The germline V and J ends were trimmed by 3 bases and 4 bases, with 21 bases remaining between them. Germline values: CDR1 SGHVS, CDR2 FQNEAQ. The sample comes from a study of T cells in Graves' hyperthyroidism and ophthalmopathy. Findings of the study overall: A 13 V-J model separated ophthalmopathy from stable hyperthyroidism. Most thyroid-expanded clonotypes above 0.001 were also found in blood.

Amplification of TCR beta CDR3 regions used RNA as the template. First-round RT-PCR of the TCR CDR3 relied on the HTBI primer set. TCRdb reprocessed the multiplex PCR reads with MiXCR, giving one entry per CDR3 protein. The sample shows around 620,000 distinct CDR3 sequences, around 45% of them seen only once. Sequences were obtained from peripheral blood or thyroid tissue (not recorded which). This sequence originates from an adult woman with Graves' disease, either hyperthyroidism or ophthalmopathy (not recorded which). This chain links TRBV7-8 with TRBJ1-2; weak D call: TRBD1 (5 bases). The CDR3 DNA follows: TGTGCCAGCAGCTTGTCTCGCTCATGGGGCCGTGTCTATGGCTACACCTTC. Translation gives CASSLSRSWGRVYGYTF.